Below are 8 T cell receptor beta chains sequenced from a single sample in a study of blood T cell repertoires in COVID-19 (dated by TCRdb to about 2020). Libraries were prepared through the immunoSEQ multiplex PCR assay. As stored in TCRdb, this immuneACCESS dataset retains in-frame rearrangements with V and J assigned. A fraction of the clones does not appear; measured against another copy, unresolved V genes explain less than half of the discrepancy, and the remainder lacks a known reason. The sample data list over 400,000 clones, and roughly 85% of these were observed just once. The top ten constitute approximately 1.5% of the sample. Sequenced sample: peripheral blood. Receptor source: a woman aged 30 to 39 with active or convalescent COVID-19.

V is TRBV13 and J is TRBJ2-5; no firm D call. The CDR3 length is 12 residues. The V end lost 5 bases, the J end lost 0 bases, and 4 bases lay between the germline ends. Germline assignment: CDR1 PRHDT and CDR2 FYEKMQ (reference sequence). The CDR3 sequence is CASSLNQETQYF. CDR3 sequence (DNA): TGTGCCAGCAGCCTTAACCAAGAGACCCAGTACTTC.

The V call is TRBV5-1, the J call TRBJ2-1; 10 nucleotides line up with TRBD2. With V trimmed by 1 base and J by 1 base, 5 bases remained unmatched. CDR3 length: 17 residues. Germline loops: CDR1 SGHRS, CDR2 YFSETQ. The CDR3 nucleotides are TGCGCCAGCAGCTTGTTCATAGCGGGGGGATCCTACAATGAGCAGTTCTTC. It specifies CASSLFIAGGSYNEQFF.

The CDR3: CATSRDLTGSSGEQYF. As DNA, the CDR3 is TGTGCCACCAGCAGAGATCTTACCGGGAGCTCTGGTGAGCAGTACTTC. The rearrangement links TRBV15 to TRBJ2-7, with D possibly being TRBD2 (6 bases). Trimming took off 0 bases at V and 7 bases at J, with 19 bases between the two ends. CDR3 size: 16 residues. Germline V lookup: CDR1 LNHNV, CDR2 YYDKDF (reference sequence).

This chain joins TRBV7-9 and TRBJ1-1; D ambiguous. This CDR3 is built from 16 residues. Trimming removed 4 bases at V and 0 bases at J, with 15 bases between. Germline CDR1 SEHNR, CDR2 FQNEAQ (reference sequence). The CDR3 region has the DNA TGTGCCAGCAGCTCCCGGGATGAGCCGATGAACACTGAAGCTTTCTTT. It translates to CASSSRDEPMNTEAFF.

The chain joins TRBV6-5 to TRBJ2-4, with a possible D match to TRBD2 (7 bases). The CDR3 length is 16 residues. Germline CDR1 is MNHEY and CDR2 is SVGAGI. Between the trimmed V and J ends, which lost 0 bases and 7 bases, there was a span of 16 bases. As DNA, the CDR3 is TGTGCCAGCAGTTACTCGAAGTGGGGGGGCCTGAACATTCAGTACTTC. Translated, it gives CASSYSKWGGLNIQYF.

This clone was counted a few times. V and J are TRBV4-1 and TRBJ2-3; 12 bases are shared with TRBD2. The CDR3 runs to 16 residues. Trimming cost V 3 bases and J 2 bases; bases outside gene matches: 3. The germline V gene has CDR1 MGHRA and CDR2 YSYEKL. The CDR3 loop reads CASSQRLAGDTDTQYF. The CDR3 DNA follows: TGCGCCAGCAGCCAGAGACTAGCGGGGGACACAGATACGCAGTATTTT.

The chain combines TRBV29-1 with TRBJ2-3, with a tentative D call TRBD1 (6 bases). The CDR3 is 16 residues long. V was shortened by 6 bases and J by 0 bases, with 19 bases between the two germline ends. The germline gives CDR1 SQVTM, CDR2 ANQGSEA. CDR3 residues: CSVGGPLPTSTDTQYF. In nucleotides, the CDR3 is TGCAGCGTAGGGGGACCCCTCCCAACTAGCACAGATACGCAGTATTTT.

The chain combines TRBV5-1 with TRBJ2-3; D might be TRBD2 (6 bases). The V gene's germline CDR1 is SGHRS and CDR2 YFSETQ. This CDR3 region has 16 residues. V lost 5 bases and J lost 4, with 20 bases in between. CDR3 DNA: TGCGCCAGCAGAGACGGGAGTTTGGCCGAATCAGATACGCAGTATTTT. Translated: CASRDGSLAESDTQYF.